This T cell receptor beta chain stems from a study of PD-1 blockade in classical Hodgkin lymphoma. For this clone: Its target is unknown.

The method was immunoSEQ multiplex PCR; TCRdb's version includes in-frame clones alone and lacks a portion of them. This repertoire shows 25,000 to 35,000 clones, approximately 68% found once; its top ten account for under 4.5%. The time point here: cycle 4 day 1 (C4D1), after 6 weeks of nivolumab. There was relapse after autologous stem cell transplantation in every patient, and there was variation in brentuximab vedotin exposure. The germline V gene has CDR1 SGHTA and CDR2 FQGTGA. The CDR3 contains 13 residues. V was clipped by 6 bases and J by 5 bases, with 10 bases between them. Regarding the study as a whole: Baseline diversity in complete responders resembled that of newly diagnosed patients. Compared with healthy donors, newly diagnosed patients reportedly showed lower baseline TCR diversity.

The gene calls are TRBV7-3 and TRBJ2-2, with a possible D match to TRBD2 (6 bases). The sample was peripheral blood mononuclear cells (PBMCs), taken before the fourth cycle of nivolumab. The sequence was collected from a human donor with classical Hodgkin lymphoma. CDR3 protein: CASRTGETGELFF. CDR3 bases: TGTGCCAGCAGGACGGGAGAGACCGGGGAGCTGTTTTTT.